This T cell receptor (beta chain) was captured by sequencing in a study of a mutant IDH1 vaccine in newly diagnosed glioma. Produced via immunoSEQ multiplex PCR; TCRdb's table is partial and in-frame only. The sample contains 40,000 to 50,000 clones, around 76% of which appear only once. Study-wide findings and caveats: Variations in leading peripheral T cell clonotypes appeared to have no connection with pseudoprogression.

This sample's time point: week 23, last vaccination. It was 300 ug of mutant IDH1 20-mer peptide that made up each vaccine dose, given with topical imiquimod. Notes on this clone: Its target is not known.

The CDR3 loop spans 15 amino acids. Germline V CDR1 and CDR2: SGDLS, YYNGEE. V shed 3 bases and J 7 bases; nucleotides not matched to a gene: 7. Material: PBMCs, obtained from a glioma patient whose treatment included an IDH1 peptide vaccine. The TCR comes from a middle-aged man with glioma. The rearrangement links TRBV9 to TRBJ2-1; 10 positions agree with TRBD2. The CDR3 reads CASSGERGGRNEQFF. Written as DNA, the CDR3 is TGTGCCAGCAGCGGCGAGCGGGGGGGCCGTAATGAGCAGTTCTTC.